This T cell receptor beta chain was recovered during a study of T-cell memory formation after mild COVID-19. About the study: TCR clusters largely stayed donor specific. Study-wide results and caveats: Mainly CM and EM harbored the contracting CD4+ clones; mainly EMRA harbored the CD8+ ones. The study found balanced CD4/CD8 in clones contracting day 15 to 85 and a CD4+ lean in later expanders. Pre-infection memory harbored some responding clones, suggesting cross-reactive memory joined.

One entry per CDR3 protein results from TCRdb running MiXCR on the 5' RACE reads. This repertoire shows around 250,000 distinct CDR3 sequences, around 15% found once; its top ten account for roughly 20%. This clonotype was observed many times. Its target is not known. The CDR3 has 14 residues. Germline lookup yields CDR1 SGDLS and CDR2 YYNGEE. Trimming removed 0 bases from V and 9 bases from J, with 10 bases in between. Sequenced input: PBMCs or a T cell subset sorted from them (not recorded which). The chain carries TRBV9 and TRBJ1-6; D is uncertain. The receptor was derived from a man between 18 and 29 years old who had mild COVID-19 (a few samples of this study predate the infection). Cell type and time point are not known. The CDR3 region is CASSVEGKGSPLHF. CDR3 DNA: TGTGCCAGCAGCGTAGAGGGTAAAGGTTCACCCCTCCACTTT.